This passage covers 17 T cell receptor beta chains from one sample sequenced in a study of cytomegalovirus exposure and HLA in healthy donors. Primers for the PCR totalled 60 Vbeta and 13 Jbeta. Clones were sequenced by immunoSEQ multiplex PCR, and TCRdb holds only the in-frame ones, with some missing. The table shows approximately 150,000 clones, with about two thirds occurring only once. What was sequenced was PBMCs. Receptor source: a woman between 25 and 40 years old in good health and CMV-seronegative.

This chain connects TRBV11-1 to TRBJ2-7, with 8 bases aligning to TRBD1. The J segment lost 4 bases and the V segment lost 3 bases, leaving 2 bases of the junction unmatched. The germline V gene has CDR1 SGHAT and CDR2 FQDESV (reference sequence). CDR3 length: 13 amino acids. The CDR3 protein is CASSLGTGYEQYF. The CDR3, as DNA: TGTGCCAGCAGCTTGGGGACAGGTTACGAGCAGTACTTC.

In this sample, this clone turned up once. CDR3 sequence: CASSYNYNLYGEQYF. The DNA for the CDR3 is TGTGCCAGCAGCTATAACTATAACTTGTACGGCGAGCAGTACTTC. The V call is TRBV5-4, the J call TRBJ2-7; D remains ambiguous. Trimming shortened V by 3 bases and J by 6 bases, and 19 bases separated the two germline ends. The CDR3 runs to 15 residues. The germline V gene has CDR1 SGHNT and CDR2 YYREEE (reference sequence).

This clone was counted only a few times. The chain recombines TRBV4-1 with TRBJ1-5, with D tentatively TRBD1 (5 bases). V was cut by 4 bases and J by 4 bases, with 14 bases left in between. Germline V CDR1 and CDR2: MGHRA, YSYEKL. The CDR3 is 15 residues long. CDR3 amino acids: CASSLRQSENQPQHF. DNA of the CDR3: TGCGCCAGCAGCCTAAGACAGTCCGAAAATCAGCCCCAGCATTTT.

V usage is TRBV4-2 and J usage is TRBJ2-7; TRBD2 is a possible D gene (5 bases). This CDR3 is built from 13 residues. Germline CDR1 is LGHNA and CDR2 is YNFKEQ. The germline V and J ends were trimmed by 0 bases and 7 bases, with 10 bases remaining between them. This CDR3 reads CASSQEGLSEQYF. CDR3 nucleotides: TGTGCCAGCAGCCAAGAAGGACTGAGTGAGCAGTACTTC.

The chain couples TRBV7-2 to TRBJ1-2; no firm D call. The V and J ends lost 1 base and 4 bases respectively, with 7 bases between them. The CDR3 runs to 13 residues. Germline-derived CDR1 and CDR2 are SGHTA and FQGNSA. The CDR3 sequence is CASSLVSSYGYTF. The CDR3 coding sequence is TGTGCCAGCAGCTTAGTTAGCTCCTATGGCTACACCTTC.

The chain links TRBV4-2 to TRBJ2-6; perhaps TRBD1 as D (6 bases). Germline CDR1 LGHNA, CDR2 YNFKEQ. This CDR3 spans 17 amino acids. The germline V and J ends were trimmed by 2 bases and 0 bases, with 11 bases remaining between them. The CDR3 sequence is CASSQLGHVSGANVLTF. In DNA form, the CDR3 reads TGTGCCAGCAGCCAACTGGGACATGTCTCTGGGGCCAACGTCCTGACTTTC.

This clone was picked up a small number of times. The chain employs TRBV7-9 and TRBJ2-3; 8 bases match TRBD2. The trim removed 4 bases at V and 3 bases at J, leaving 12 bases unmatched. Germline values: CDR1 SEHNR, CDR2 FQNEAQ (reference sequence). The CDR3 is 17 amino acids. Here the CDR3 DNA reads TGTGCCAGCAGCTCACGTCGGACTAGCCCGGCGACAGATACGCAGTATTTT. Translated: CASSSRRTSPATDTQYF.

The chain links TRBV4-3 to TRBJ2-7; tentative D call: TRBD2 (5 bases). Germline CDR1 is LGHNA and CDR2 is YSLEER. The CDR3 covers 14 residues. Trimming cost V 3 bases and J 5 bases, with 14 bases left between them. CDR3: CASSQERGLHEQYF. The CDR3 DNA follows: TGCGCCAGCAGCCAGGAACGAGGGCTTCACGAGCAGTACTTC.

CDR3 region: CASSGGRLNTDTQYF. The CDR3 bases are TGTGCCAGCAGTGGTGGCAGACTTAACACAGATACGCAGTATTTT. The gene calls are TRBV6-1 and TRBJ2-3; no definite D call. V shed 4 bases and J shed 2 bases, with 13 bases lying between them. The length of the CDR3 is 15 residues. Germline lookup yields CDR1 MNHNS and CDR2 SASEGT.

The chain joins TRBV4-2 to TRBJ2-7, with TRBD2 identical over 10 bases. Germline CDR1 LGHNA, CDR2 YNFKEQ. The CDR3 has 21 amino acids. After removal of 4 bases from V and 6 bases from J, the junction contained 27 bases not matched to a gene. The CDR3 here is CASSPNRSGGGTSVLGGEQYF. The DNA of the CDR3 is TGTGCCAGCAGCCCTAACCGGTCAGGGGGCGGGACTAGCGTCCTTGGGGGCGAGCAGTACTTC.

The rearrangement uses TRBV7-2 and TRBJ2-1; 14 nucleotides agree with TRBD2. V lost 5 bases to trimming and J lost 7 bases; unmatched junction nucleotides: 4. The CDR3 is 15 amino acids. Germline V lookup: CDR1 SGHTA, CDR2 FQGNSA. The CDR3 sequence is CASSPGTSGGNEQFF. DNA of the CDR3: TGTGCCAGCAGCCCTGGGACTAGCGGGGGAAATGAGCAGTTCTTC.

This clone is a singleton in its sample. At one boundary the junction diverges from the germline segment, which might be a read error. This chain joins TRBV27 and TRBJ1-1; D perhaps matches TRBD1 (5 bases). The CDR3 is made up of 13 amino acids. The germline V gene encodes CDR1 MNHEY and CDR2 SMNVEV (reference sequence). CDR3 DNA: TGTGCCAGCAGATTTCGGGGGAACGCTGAAGCTTTCTTT. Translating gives CASRFRGNAEAFF.

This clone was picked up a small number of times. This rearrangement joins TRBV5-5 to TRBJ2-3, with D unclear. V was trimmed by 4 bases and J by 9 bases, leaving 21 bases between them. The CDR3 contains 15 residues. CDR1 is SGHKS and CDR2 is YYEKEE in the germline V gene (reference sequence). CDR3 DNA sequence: TGTGCCAGCAGCCGAGGAGACTCATATCCCCAGACGCAGTATTTT. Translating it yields CASSRGDSYPQTQYF.

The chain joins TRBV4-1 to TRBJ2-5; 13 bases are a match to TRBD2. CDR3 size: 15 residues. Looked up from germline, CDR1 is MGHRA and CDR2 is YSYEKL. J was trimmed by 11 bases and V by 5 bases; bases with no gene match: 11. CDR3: CASSRGLAGMGEQYF. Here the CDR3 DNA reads TGCGCCAGCAGCAGGGGACTAGCGGGAATGGGGGAGCAGTACTTC.

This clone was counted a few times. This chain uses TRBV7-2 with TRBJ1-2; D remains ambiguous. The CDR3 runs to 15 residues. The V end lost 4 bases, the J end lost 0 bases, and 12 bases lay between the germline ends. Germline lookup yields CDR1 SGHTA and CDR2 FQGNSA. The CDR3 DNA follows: TGTGCCAGCAGCTCCCCGCATCAGTCTAACTATGGCTACACCTTC. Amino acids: CASSSPHQSNYGYTF.

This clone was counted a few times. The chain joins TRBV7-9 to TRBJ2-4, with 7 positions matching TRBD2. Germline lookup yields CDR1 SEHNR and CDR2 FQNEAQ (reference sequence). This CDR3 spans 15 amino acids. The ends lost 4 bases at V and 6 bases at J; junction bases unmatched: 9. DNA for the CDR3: TGTGCCAGCAGCTCCTTTGCGGGAGAGGCAAACATTCAGTACTTC. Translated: CASSSFAGEANIQYF.

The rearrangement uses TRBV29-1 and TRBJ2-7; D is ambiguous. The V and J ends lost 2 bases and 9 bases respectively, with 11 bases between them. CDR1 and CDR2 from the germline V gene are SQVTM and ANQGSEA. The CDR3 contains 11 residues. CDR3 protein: CSVEILNGQYF. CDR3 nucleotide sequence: TGCAGCGTTGAAATTCTTAACGGGCAGTACTTC.